This is a list of T cell receptor beta chains from one sample in a study of PD-1 blockade in classical Hodgkin lymphoma. Repertoires were generated with immunoSEQ multiplex PCR, while TCRdb's copy carries only in-frame clones and drops some. The table records roughly 32,000 clones, roughly 82% of them present only once. The input for sequencing was peripheral blood mononuclear cells (PBMCs), taken at baseline. The receptor set was obtained from a human donor with classical Hodgkin lymphoma. Both conserved end residues are part of each CDR3. The D gene is left open where the match is weak. Clone size is stated in some rows and not others, as once, few, many or a class when expanded.

cdr3_nt cdr3_aa clone_size j_call d_call v_call
TGTGCCAGTATCCGGGGGAACGACTATGGCTACACCTTC CASIRGNDYGYTF - TRBJ1-2 - TRBV19
TGTGCCAGCAGTTTAGGTCCGGGACAGGAGTACGAGCAGTACTTC CASSLGPGQEYEQYF - TRBJ2-7 TRBD1 TRBV28
TGTGCCAGCAATATCGGACTAGCGGGGGCAGAGACCCAGTACTTC CASNIGLAGAETQYF - TRBJ2-5 TRBD2 TRBV2
TGTGCCAGTAGACCGGGACAGGGTAATTCACCCCTCCACTTT CASRPGQGNSPLHF - TRBJ1-6 TRBD1 TRBV19
TGTGCCAGCAGGGAACAATATACCGGGGAGCTGTTTTTT CASREQYTGELFF once TRBJ2-2 - TRBV6-1
TGTGCCTGGAGTGTAAACTCACCCCTCCACTTT CAWSVNSPLHF - TRBJ1-6 - TRBV30
TGTGCCAGCAGCGTAGTAGGGTTTGGGGCAGATACGCAGTATTTT CASSVVGFGADTQYF - TRBJ2-3 - TRBV9
TGTGCCATCGGGACTCAGGACGGGGAGCTGTTTTTT CAIGTQDGELFF - TRBJ2-2 - TRBV10-3
TGCGCCAGCAGCTTGGCCCCGGACGAACCCTATGGCTACACCTTC CASSLAPDEPYGYTF few TRBJ1-2 - TRBV5-1
TGTGCCAGCAGCTTAGCGGGGGCAGATACGCAGTATTTT CASSLAGADTQYF - TRBJ2-3 - TRBV7-9
TGCGCCAGCAGCCAAGGGCAGGGGCCATTCACAGATACGCAGTATTTT CASSQGQGPFTDTQYF - TRBJ2-3 - TRBV4-3
TGTGCCACCAGCAGAGTCCGAAGACTAGGGGTTATGTTCTTC CATSRVRRLGVMFF - TRBJ2-1 - TRBV15
TGTGCCAGTGGGACGGCGGAAATCTATGGCTACACCTTC CASGTAEIYGYTF medium-sized TRBJ1-2 - TRBV7-8
TGTGCCAGCACCCCTGCGCATCGCACCGGGGAGCTGTTTTTT CASTPAHRTGELFF - TRBJ2-2 - TRBV28
TGTGCCAGTATCCAGGGCTCTGGAAACACCATATATTTT CASIQGSGNTIYF - TRBJ1-3 - TRBV19
TGTGCCAGCAGTCCAGGAGGGGGGCGTCATGGCTACACCTTC CASSPGGGRHGYTF - TRBJ1-2 - TRBV2
TGTGCCAGCAGCTTTGAGGGAAACGGGGCCAACGTCCTGACTTTC CASSFEGNGANVLTF - TRBJ2-6 - TRBV5-6
TGTGCCACCTCCCGAGGGGGACTAGGATCGTATGAGCAGTTCTTC CATSRGGLGSYEQFF - TRBJ2-1 TRBD2 TRBV6-5
TGCGCCAGCAGCCAAGATTTGACTCGAGGAGGCTACACCTTC CASSQDLTRGGYTF - TRBJ1-2 - TRBV4-3
TGCGCCAGCAGCTTACTAGCGGGGGGGCCTGGGGCCAACGTCCTGACTTTC CASSLLAGGPGANVLTF - TRBJ2-6 TRBD2 TRBV5-1
TGTGCCAGCAGCAGGACCAACGGGGAGCTGTTTTTT CASSRTNGELFF few TRBJ2-2 - TRBV6-5
TGTGCCAGCAGCCTAGACTCTGGGGCCAACGTCCTGACTTTC CASSLDSGANVLTF - TRBJ2-6 - TRBV7-2
TGTGCCAGCAGATACGCTACCACACCCGAGCAGTATTTT CASRYATTPEQYF - TRBJ2-3 - TRBV6-5
TGTGCCATCAGTGAATACGGGGCCTACGAGCAGTACTTC CAISEYGAYEQYF few TRBJ2-7 - TRBV10-3
TGTGCCAGTACCGGGACCACCTACAATGAGCAGTTCTTC CASTGTTYNEQFF - TRBJ2-1 - TRBV19
TGTGCCAGCAGCCTTCAGGGGAACACTGAAGCTTTCTTT CASSLQGNTEAFF few TRBJ1-1 - TRBV7-2
TGTGCCTCCAGGGCCTTCATGAACACTGAAGCTTTCTTT CASRAFMNTEAFF - TRBJ1-1 - TRBV6-1